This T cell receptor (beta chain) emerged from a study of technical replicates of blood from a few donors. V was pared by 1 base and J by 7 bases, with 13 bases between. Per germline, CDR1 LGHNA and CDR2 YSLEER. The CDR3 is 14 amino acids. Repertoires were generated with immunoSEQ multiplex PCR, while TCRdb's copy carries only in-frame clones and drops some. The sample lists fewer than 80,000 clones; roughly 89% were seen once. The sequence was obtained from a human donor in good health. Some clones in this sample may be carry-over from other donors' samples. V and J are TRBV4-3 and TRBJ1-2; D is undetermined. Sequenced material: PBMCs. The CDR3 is CASSQVLGFRGYTF. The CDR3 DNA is TGCGCCAGCAGCCAAGTGCTGGGCTTTCGTGGCTACACCTTC.